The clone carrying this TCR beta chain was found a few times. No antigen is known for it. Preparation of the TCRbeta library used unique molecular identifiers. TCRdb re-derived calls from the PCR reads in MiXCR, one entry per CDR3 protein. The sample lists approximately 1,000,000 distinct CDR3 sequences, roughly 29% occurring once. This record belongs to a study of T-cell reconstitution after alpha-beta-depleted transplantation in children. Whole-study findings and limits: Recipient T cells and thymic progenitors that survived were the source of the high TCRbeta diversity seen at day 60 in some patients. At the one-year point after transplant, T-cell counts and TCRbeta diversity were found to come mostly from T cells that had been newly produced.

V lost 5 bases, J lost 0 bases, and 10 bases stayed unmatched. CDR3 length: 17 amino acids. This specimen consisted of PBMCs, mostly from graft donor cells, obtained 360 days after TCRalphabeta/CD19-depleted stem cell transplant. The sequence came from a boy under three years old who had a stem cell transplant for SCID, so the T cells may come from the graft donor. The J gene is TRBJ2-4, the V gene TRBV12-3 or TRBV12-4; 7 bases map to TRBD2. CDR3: CASSDRTGGGAKNIQYF. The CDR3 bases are TGTGCCAGCAGTGATCGGACGGGGGGTGGAGCCAAAAACATTCAGTACTTC.